What follows describes a single T cell receptor (beta chain). This specimen belongs to a study of blood T cell repertoires in COVID-19. Trimming removed 6 bases from V and 0 bases from J; junction bases left unmatched: 9. The CDR3 has 16 residues. The V gene's germline CDR1 is WNHNN and CDR2 SYGVQD (reference sequence). Only in-frame clones appear in the TCRdb table, and some are missing; sequencing was by immunoSEQ multiplex PCR. Of 310,000 or so clones in the sample, roughly 92% were seen once. The V call is TRBV10-1, the J call TRBJ1-1, with TRBD1 matching over 8 bases. The sequencing sample was made of peripheral blood. The clonotype originates from a woman in her 30s with COVID-19, enrolled during active disease. The CDR3 is CASSTDRGTLNTEAFF. CDR3 DNA sequence: TGCGCCAGCAGCACAGACAGGGGTACGTTGAACACTGAAGCTTTCTTT.